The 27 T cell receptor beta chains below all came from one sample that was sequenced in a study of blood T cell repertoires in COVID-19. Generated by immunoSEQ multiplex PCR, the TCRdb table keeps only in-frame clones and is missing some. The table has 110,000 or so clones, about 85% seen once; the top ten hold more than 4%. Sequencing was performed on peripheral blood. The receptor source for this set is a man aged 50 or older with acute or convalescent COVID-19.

The DNA of the CDR3 is TGTGCCAGCAGCTACGCGGGACAGGGAAACATTCAGTACTTC. Its protein is CASSYAGQGNIQYF. The chain is built from TRBV7-9 and TRBJ2-4; the match to TRBD1 covers 9 bases. The CDR3 loop spans 14 amino acids. Unmatched junction bases numbered 4, after V lost 4 bases and J lost 6 bases. From germline, CDR1 is SEHNR and CDR2 FQNEAQ (reference sequence).

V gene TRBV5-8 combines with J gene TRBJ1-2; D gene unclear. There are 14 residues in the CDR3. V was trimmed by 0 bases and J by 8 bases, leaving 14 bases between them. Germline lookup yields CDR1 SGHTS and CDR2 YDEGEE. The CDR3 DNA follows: TGTGCCAGCAGCTTGGCCGTAGGAGGAACGGGCTACACCTTC. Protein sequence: CASSLAVGGTGYTF.

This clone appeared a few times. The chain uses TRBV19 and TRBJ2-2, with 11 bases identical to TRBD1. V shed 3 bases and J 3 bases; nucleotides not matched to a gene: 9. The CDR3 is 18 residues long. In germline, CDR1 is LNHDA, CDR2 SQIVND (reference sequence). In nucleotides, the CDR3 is TGTGCCAGTAGTATGGACTCCGGGACAGGGGGTGACACCGGGGAGCTGTTTTTT. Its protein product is CASSMDSGTGGDTGELFF. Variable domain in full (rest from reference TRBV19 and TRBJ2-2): DGGITQSPKYLFRKEGQNVTLSCEQNLNHDAMYWYRQDPGQGLRLIYYSQIVNDFQKGDIAEGYSVSREKKESFPLTVTSAQKNPTAFYLCASSMDSGTGGDTGELFFGEGSRLTVL.

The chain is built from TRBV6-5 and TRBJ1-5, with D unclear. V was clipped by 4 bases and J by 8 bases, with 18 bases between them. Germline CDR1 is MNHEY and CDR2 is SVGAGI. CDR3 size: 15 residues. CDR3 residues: CASSSLHSAREPQHF. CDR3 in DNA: TGTGCCAGCAGTTCGCTTCATTCCGCGAGGGAGCCCCAGCATTTT.

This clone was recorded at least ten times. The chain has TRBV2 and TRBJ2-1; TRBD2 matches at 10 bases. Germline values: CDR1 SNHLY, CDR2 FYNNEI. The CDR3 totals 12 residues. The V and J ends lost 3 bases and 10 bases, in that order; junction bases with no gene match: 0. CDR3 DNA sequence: TGTGCCAGCAGTGATAGCGGGAGGGAGCAGTTCTTC. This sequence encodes CASSDSGREQFF. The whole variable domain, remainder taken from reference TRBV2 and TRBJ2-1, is EPEVTQTPSHQVTQMGQEVILRCVPISNHLYFYWYRQILGQKVEFLVSFYNNEISEKSEIFDDQFSVERPDGSNFTLKIRSTKLEDSAMYFCASSDSGREQFFGPGTRLTVL.

The DNA for the CDR3 is TGTGCCAGCAGCGTGCGCAGGGGACGACCTCTATATTTT. Translated: CASSVRRGRPLYF. The chain joins TRBV7-9 to TRBJ1-3; a possible D gene is TRBD1 (6 bases). Germline CDR1 and CDR2: SEHNR and FQNEAQ (reference sequence). Trimming stripped 5 bases from V and 14 bases from J, with 19 bases between. This CDR3 has 13 residues.

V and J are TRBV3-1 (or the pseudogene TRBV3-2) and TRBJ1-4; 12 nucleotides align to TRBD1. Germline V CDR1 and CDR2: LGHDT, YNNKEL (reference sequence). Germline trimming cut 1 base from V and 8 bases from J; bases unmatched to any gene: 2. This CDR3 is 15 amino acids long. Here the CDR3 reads CASSQVGTGGEKLFF. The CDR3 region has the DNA TGTGCCAGCAGCCAAGTTGGGACAGGGGGCGAAAAACTGTTTTTT.

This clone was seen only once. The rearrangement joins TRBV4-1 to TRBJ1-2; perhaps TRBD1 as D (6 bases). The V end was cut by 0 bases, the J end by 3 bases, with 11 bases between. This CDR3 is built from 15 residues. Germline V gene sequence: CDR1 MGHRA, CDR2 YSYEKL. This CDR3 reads CASSQDDRTDYGYTF. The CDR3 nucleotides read TGCGCCAGCAGCCAAGATGACAGGACCGACTATGGCTACACCTTC.

The CDR3, as DNA: TGTGCCAGCAGCTTATTAAAGGGGCCAGTTGGGACTGAAGCTTTCTTT. This encodes CASSLLKGPVGTEAFF. The rearrangement links TRBV7-9 to TRBJ1-1; D may be TRBD1 (5 bases). The CDR3 is 16 amino acids. In germline, CDR1 is SEHNR, CDR2 FQNEAQ (reference sequence). The V and J ends lost 2 bases and 5 bases respectively, with 18 bases between them.

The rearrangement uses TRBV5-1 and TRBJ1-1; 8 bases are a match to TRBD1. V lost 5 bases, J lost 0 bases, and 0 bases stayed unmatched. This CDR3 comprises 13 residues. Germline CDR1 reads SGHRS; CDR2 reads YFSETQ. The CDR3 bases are TGCGCCAGCAGACAGGGGGTGAACACTGAAGCTTTCTTT. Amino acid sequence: CASRQGVNTEAFF.

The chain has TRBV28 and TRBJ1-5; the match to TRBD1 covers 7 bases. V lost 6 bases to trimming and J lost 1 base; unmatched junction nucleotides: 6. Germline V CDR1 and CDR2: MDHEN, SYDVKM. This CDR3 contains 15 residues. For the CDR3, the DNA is TGTGCCAGCAGAACAGGGGCCGGGAGCAATCAGCCCCAGCATTTT. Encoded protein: CASRTGAGSNQPQHF. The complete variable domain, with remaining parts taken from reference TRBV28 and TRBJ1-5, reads DVKVTQSSRYLVKRTGEKVFLECVQDMDHENMFWYRQDPGLGLRLIYFSYDVKMKEKGDIPEGYSVSREKKERFSLILESASTNQTSMYLCASRTGAGSNQPQHFGDGTRLSIL.

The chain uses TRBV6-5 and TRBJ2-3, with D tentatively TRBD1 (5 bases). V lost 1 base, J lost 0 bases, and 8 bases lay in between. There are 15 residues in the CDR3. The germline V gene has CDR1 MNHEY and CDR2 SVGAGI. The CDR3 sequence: CASSYLGQSTDTQYF. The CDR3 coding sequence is TGTGCCAGCAGTTACTTGGGGCAGAGCACAGATACGCAGTATTTT.

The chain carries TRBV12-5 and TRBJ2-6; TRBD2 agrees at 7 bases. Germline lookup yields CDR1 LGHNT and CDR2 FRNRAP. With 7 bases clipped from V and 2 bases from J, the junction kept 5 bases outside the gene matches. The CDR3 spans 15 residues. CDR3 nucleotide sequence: TGTGCTAGTGCCTCAAGCGGGGCTGGGGCCAACGTCCTGACTTTC. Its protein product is CASASSGAGANVLTF.

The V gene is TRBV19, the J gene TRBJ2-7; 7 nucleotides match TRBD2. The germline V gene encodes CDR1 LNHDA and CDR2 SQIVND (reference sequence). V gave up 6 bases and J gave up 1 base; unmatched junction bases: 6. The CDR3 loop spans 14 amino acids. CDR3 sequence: CASSLPGGSYEQYF. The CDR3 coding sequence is TGTGCCAGTAGCCTCCCGGGAGGATCCTACGAGCAGTACTTC.

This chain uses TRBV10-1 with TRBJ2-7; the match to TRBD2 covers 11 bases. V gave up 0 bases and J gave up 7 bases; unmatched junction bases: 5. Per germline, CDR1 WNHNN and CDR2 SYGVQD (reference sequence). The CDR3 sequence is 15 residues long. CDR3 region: CASSESLAGDGEQYF. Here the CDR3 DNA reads TGCGCCAGCAGTGAGTCACTAGCGGGGGACGGGGAGCAGTACTTC.

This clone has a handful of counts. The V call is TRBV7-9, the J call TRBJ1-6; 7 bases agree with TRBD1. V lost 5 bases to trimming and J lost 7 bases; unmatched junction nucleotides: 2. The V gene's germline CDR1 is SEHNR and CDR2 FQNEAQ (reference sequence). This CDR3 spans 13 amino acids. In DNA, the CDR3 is TGTGCCAGCAGCCCGACAGGGAATTCACCCCTCCACTTT. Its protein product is CASSPTGNSPLHF.

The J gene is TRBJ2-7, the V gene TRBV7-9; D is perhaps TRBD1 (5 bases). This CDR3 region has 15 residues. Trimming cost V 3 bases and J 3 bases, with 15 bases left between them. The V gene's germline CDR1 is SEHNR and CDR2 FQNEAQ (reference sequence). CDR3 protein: CASSFTEKGFYEQYF. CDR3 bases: TGTGCCAGCAGCTTTACCGAGAAGGGGTTCTACGAGCAGTACTTC.

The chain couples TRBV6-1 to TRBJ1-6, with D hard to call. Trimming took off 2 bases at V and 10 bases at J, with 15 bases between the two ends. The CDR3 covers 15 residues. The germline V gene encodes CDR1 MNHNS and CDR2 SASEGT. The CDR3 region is CASSEIRTLYSPLHF. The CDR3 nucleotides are TGTGCCAGCAGTGAAATAAGGACTCTCTACTCACCCCTCCACTTT.

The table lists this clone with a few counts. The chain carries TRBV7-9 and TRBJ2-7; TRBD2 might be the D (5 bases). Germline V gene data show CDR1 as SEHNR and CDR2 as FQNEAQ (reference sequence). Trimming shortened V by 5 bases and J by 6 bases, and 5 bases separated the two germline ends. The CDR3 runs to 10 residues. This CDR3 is CASSRGEQYF. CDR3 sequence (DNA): TGTGCCAGCAGCCGGGGCGAGCAGTACTTC.

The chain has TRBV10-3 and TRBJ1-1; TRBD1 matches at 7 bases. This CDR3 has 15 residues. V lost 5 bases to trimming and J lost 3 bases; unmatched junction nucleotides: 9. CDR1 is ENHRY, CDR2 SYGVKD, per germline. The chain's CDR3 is CAISPRGVGDTEAFF. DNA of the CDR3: TGTGCCATCAGTCCCAGGGGGGTAGGAGACACTGAAGCTTTCTTT.

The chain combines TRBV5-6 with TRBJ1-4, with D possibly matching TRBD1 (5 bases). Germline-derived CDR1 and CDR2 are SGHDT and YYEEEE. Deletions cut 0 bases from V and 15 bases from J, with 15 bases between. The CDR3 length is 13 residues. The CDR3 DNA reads TGTGCCAGCAGCTTGGGCCCAGGGCCTCCTTTGTTTTTT. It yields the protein CASSLGPGPPLFF.

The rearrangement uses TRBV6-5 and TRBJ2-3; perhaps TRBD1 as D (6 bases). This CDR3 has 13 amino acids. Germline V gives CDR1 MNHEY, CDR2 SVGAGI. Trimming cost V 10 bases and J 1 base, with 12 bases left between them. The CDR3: CATRAGGTDTQYF. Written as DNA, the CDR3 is TGTGCCACAAGGGCAGGGGGCACAGATACGCAGTATTTT.

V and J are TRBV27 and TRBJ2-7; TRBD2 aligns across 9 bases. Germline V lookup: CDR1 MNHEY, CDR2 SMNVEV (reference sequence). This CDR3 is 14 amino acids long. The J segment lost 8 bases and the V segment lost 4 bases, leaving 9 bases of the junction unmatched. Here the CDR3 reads CASSYGDSGRQQYF. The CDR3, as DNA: TGTGCCAGCAGTTACGGTGATAGCGGGAGACAGCAGTACTTC.

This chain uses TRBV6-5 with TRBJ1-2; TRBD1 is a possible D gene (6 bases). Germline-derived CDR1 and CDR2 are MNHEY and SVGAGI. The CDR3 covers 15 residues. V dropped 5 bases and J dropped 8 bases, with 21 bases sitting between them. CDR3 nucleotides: TGTGCCAGCAGTCACGGCGGACAGCCTGCTATCGGCTACACCTTC. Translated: CASSHGGQPAIGYTF.

The CDR3 DNA follows: TGTGCCAGCAGCGTAACAGAGGGACAGGTGGGCACCGGGGAGCTGTTTTTT. Its protein is CASSVTEGQVGTGELFF. V and J are TRBV9 and TRBJ2-2; 8 nucleotides align to TRBD1. The V gene's germline CDR1 is SGDLS and CDR2 YYNGEE. The V gene end was trimmed by 1 base and the J gene end by 4 bases; junction bases not matched to a gene: 9. The CDR3 has 17 residues.

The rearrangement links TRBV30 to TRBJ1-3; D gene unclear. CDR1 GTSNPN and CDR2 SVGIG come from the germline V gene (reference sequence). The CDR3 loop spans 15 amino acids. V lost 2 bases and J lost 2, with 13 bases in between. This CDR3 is CAWSRGVHPGNTIYF. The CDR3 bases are TGTGCCTGGAGTCGAGGAGTACATCCTGGAAACACCATATATTTT.

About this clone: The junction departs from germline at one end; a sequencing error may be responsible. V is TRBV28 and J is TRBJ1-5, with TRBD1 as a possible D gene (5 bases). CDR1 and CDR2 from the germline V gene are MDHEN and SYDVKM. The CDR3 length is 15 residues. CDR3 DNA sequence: TGTGCCAGCAGTTCTCCGGGGGTCCGGCATCAGGCCCAGCATTTT. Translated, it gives CASSSPGVRHQAQHF.